This TCR beta chain emerged from a study of beta chain features in type 1 diabetes. Overall study results and limits: Type 1 diabetes patients had fewer VDJ junction insertions and more deletions. Cells with high TCR expression could be over-represented by cDNA sequencing. Healthy donors had naive, central memory and Treg TCRB repertoires that appeared less similar than those seen among patients. Moderate but significant shortening of TCRB CDR3s was recorded in all four CD4+ subsets from Type 1 diabetes patients.

As every portion of the isolated RNA was reverse transcribed, the sequencing read expressed TCRB transcripts. Measured with immunoSEQ multiplex PCR; TCRdb has only the in-frame clones, and not every one. The sample has about 660,000 clones; over 11% are singletons. CDR1 SGDLS and CDR2 YYNGEE come from the germline V gene. The germline V and J ends were trimmed by 0 bases and 0 bases, with 9 bases remaining between them. The CDR3 runs to 15 residues. In regard to this clone: Its antigen is undetermined.

The TCR sequence derives from a man between 18 and 29 years old with type 1 diabetes. The material sequenced was naive CD4+ T cells from blood. V gene TRBV9 combines with J gene TRBJ2-5; no definite D call. CDR3 in amino acids: CASSVATDNQETQYF. The CDR3 coding sequence is TGTGCCAGCAGCGTAGCTACTGACAACCAAGAGACCCAGTACTTC.